What follows are 12 T cell receptor beta chains derived from one specimen sequenced in a study of blood T cell repertoires in COVID-19. TCRdb keeps only in-frame clones here, not all; method: immunoSEQ multiplex PCR. In the table there are about 120,000 clones, less than 85% of which are singletons. Sequencing was carried out using peripheral blood. The receptors derive from a human donor with acute or convalescent COVID-19. The donor label of this sample is uncertain.

The V gene is TRBV18, the J gene TRBJ1-5; a weak D match, TRBD1 (6 bases). The CDR3 has 14 residues. V was cut by 3 bases and J by 11 bases, with 17 bases left in between. Germline V CDR1 and CDR2: KGHSH, LQKENI. CDR3 residues: CASSPNSASGAQHF. In nucleotides, the CDR3 is TGTGCCAGCTCACCGAACAGCGCCTCAGGGGCCCAGCATTTT. The full variable domain, completed using reference TRBV18 and TRBJ1-5, is NAGVMQNPRHLVRRRGQEARLRCSPMKGHSHVYWYRQLPEEGLKFMVYLQKENIIDESGMPKERFSAEFPKEGPSILRIQQVVRGDSAAYFCASSPNSASGAQHFGDGTRLSIL.

The CDR3 sequence is CATSDTGTGGSNYGYTF. The DNA of the CDR3 is TGTGCCACCAGTGATACCGGGACAGGGGGCTCTAACTATGGCTACACCTTC. The rearrangement uses TRBV24-1 and TRBJ1-2; the match to TRBD1 covers 12 bases. The CDR3 is 17 amino acids. V lost 3 bases, J lost 0 bases, and 4 bases stayed unmatched. Germline values: CDR1 KGHDR, CDR2 SFDVKD.

The V call is TRBV3-1 (or the pseudogene TRBV3-2), the J call TRBJ1-1; 7 nucleotides agree with TRBD1. The V gene's germline CDR1 is LGHDT and CDR2 YNNKEL (reference sequence). The junction had 6 bases not matched to a gene; V was cut back by 4 bases and J by 4 bases. The length of the CDR3 is 14 residues. CDR3 residues: CASSPPPGGTEAFF. Written as DNA, the CDR3 is TGTGCCAGCAGCCCCCCCCCAGGGGGCACTGAAGCTTTCTTT.

The V and J genes are TRBV2 and TRBJ2-3; 7 bases are shared with TRBD1. Germline assignment: CDR1 SNHLY and CDR2 FYNNEI. The CDR3 is made up of 15 amino acids. Trimming removed 3 bases from V and 1 base from J; junction bases left unmatched: 4. The CDR3 spells CASSEGTGGTDTQYF. The DNA of the CDR3 is TGTGCCAGCAGTGAGGGAACAGGGGGCACAGATACGCAGTATTTT.

About this clone: Relative to the germline gene, one junction end is altered; a read error may explain this. The chain carries TRBV5-8 and TRBJ2-3; D may be TRBD2 (6 bases). The CDR3 sequence is 15 residues long. In germline, CDR1 is SGHTS, CDR2 YDEGEE. The CDR3 coding sequence is TGTACCAGCAGCGCCGGGACTCGAAGTGGAGATACGCAGTATTTT. This translates into CTSSAGTRSGDTQYF.

This rearrangement joins TRBV18 to TRBJ1-5, with D possibly TRBD1 on 5 matching bases. Looked up from germline, CDR1 is KGHSH and CDR2 is LQKENI. V was pared by 5 bases and J by 0 bases, with 8 bases between. The CDR3 extends over 14 amino acids. The CDR3 is CASSETDSNQPQHF. The DNA of the CDR3 is TGTGCCAGCTCAGAGACAGATAGCAATCAGCCCCAGCATTTT.

This rearrangement joins TRBV2 to TRBJ2-7, with D unresolved. This CDR3 contains 14 residues. V dropped 4 bases and J dropped 2 bases, with 12 bases sitting between them. CDR1 and CDR2 from the germline V gene are SNHLY and FYNNEI. The CDR3 DNA reads TGTGCCAGCAGTGCAGGTGGCCGAGCCTACGAGCAGTACTTC. Translated: CASSAGGRAYEQYF. The whole variable domain, filled in from reference TRBV2 and TRBJ2-7, reads EPEVTQTPSHQVTQMGQEVILRCVPISNHLYFYWYRQILGQKVEFLVSFYNNEISEKSEIFDDQFSVERPDGSNFTLKIRSTKLEDSAMYFCASSAGGRAYEQYFGPGTRLTVT.

The sample holds one count of this clone. CDR3: CASSNDRVRNSPLHF. The CDR3 nucleotides read TGTGCCAGCAGTAACGACAGGGTGCGTAATTCACCCCTCCACTTT. The chain recombines TRBV6-5 with TRBJ1-6; 7 nucleotides line up with TRBD1. The CDR3 totals 15 residues. V gave up 5 bases and J gave up 6 bases; unmatched junction bases: 7. Germline CDR1 and CDR2: MNHEY and SVGAGI.

J is TRBJ1-2 and V is TRBV28; the D gene is possibly TRBD1 (5 bases). This CDR3 contains 11 residues. Trimming left V 11 bases short and J 5 bases short, with 12 bases between. The germline V gene encodes CDR1 MDHEN and CDR2 SYDVKM. The CDR3 coding sequence is TGTGCCTGCGAAAGACAGTATGGCTACACCTTC. Its protein is CACERQYGYTF.

Worth noting for this clone: The sample holds other DNA sequences that translate to the same CDR3. The rearrangement links TRBV10-3 to TRBJ1-1, with D possibly matching TRBD1 (6 bases). The CDR3 has 15 residues. V was trimmed by 0 bases and J by 1 base, leaving 9 bases between them. Germline lookup yields CDR1 ENHRY and CDR2 SYGVKD. For the CDR3, the DNA is TGTGCCATCAGTGAGTCGGGGGGGCCGAACACTGAAGCTTTCTTT. Translating gives CAISESGGPNTEAFF.

The rearrangement uses TRBV24-1 and TRBJ1-2; TRBD1 aligns across 10 bases. In germline, CDR1 is KGHDR, CDR2 SFDVKD. This CDR3 has 15 amino acids. V was clipped by 6 bases and J by 4 bases; unmatched bases: 7. DNA for the CDR3: TGTGCCACCAGTTACGACAGGGGGCTCAGCTATGGCTACACCTTC. It yields the protein CATSYDRGLSYGYTF.

The genes are TRBV5-1 and TRBJ1-6; D is unclear. Trimming removed 6 bases at V and 0 bases at J, with 13 bases between. This CDR3 is 16 amino acids long. Germline values: CDR1 SGHRS, CDR2 YFSETQ. The CDR3 DNA reads TGCGCCAGCACCTCCGAGGGAATCTCCTATAATTCACCCCTCCACTTT. Its translation is CASTSEGISYNSPLHF.